Listed here are 28 T cell receptor beta chains from one sample, sequenced in a study of T cell responses to AZD1222 COVID-19 vaccine. Profiled with immunoSEQ multiplex PCR; TCRdb holds only in-frame clones, not every one. The sample shows about 110,000 clones, about 90% of them seen only once. Sequencing was performed on peripheral blood, taken 28 days after the second AZD1222 dose. The receptors stem from an adult who received the AZD1222 COVID-19 vaccine.

The chain recombines TRBV7-8 with TRBJ1-1; a possible D gene is TRBD1 (6 bases). Germline V gene sequence: CDR1 SGHVS, CDR2 FQNEAQ. The CDR3 contains 13 residues. Trimming pared 1 base from V and 11 bases from J, leaving 14 bases between. CDR3 nucleotides: TGTGCCAGCAGCTTAGAGGGGGGGCTCGGGGCTTTCTTT. Translating it yields CASSLEGGLGAFF.

The DNA for the CDR3 is TGTGCCAGCAGCTCCGAGAACCAGGGTACCTACGAGCAGTACTTC. Its translation is CASSSENQGTYEQYF. The rearrangement uses TRBV7-9 and TRBJ2-7; D is perhaps TRBD1 (5 bases). This CDR3 region has 15 residues. CDR1 is SEHNR and CDR2 is FQNEAQ in the germline V gene (reference sequence). V lost 4 bases and J lost 2, with 15 bases in between.

This chain uses TRBV19 with TRBJ1-3; 8 positions agree with TRBD1. V shed 5 bases and J 0 bases; nucleotides not matched to a gene: 9. Germline V CDR1 and CDR2: LNHDA, SQIVND (reference sequence). This CDR3 has 17 residues. The CDR3 spells CASSPHVTGVSGNTIYF. For the CDR3, the DNA is TGTGCCAGTAGTCCACATGTGACAGGGGTCTCTGGAAACACCATATATTTT.

The CDR3 spells CASRIVRDRGRGAGGPDYEQYF. In DNA form, the CDR3 reads TGTGCCAGCAGAATCGTTCGGGACAGGGGGCGCGGAGCGGGAGGGCCAGACTACGAGCAGTACTTC. The V gene is TRBV28, the J gene TRBJ2-7; 12 bases match TRBD1. The germline V gene encodes CDR1 MDHEN and CDR2 SYDVKM. This CDR3 has 22 residues. V shed 6 bases and J 3 bases; nucleotides not matched to a gene: 27. Drawing the rest from reference TRBV28 and TRBJ2-7, the complete variable domain is DVKVTQSSRYLVKRTGEKVFLECVQDMDHENMFWYRQDPGLGLRLIYFSYDVKMKEKGDIPEGYSVSREKKERFSLILESASTNQTSMYLCASRIVRDRGRGAGGPDYEQYFGPGTRLTVT.

This chain links TRBV6-4 with TRBJ1-4, with a weak D call TRBD1 (5 bases). The CDR3 extends over 14 amino acids. Trimming shortened V by 5 bases and J by 6 bases, and 13 bases separated the two germline ends. CDR1 is MRHNA and CDR2 is SNTAGT in the germline V gene. CDR3 region: CASSPTGADEKLFF. For the CDR3, the DNA is TGTGCCAGCAGTCCCACCGGGGCCGATGAAAAACTGTTTTTT.

V and J are TRBV27 and TRBJ2-3, with 9 nucleotides matching TRBD2. V shed 2 bases, J shed 6 bases, and the junction held 6 bases outside the gene matches. This CDR3 region has 15 residues. Germline assignment: CDR1 MNHEY and CDR2 SMNVEV (reference sequence). Here the CDR3 reads CASSLLAGGRDTQYF. For the CDR3, the DNA is TGTGCCAGCAGTTTACTCGCGGGAGGGCGGGATACGCAGTATTTT.

This chain links TRBV27 with TRBJ2-1; D remains ambiguous. The germline CDR1 and CDR2 sequences are MNHEY and SMNVEV (reference sequence). This CDR3 is built from 11 residues. V lost 3 bases to trimming and J lost 7 bases, with 4 bases between them. The CDR3 DNA sequence: TGTGCCAGCAGTTTGAATAATGAGCAGTTCTTC. Its translation is CASSLNNEQFF.

The chain is built from TRBV5-1 and TRBJ2-1; no clear D gene. The CDR3 contains 14 residues. Germline V gives CDR1 SGHRS, CDR2 YFSETQ. Trimming left V 0 bases short and J 2 bases short, with 6 bases between. CDR3 nucleotide sequence: TGCGCCAGCAGCTTGGAGATGACCTACAATGAGCAGTTCTTC. Protein sequence: CASSLEMTYNEQFF. The complete variable domain, with remaining parts taken from reference TRBV5-1 and TRBJ2-1, reads KAGVTQTPRYLIKTRGQQVTLSCSPISGHRSVSWYQQTPGQGLQFLFEYFSETQRNKGNFPGRFSGRQFSNSRSEMNVSTLELGDSALYLCASSLEMTYNEQFFGPGTRLTVL.

This chain joins TRBV30 and TRBJ1-4; the D gene is possibly TRBD1 (5 bases). V dropped 2 bases and J dropped 7 bases, with 32 bases sitting between them. This CDR3 is 20 amino acids long. Germline lookup yields CDR1 GTSNPN and CDR2 SVGIG (reference sequence). CDR3 protein: CAWSIVSVLGGHSPPEKLFF. The DNA for the CDR3 is TGTGCCTGGAGTATAGTGTCAGTTTTGGGAGGACATTCACCCCCTGAAAAACTGTTTTTT.

CDR3 coding DNA: TGTGCCAGCAGCCAAGATTACGAGAACACTGAAGCTTTCTTT. Translating gives CASSQDYENTEAFF. The V call is TRBV3-1 (or the pseudogene TRBV3-2), the J call TRBJ1-1; D ambiguous. CDR1 and CDR2 from the germline V gene are LGHDT and YNNKEL (reference sequence). Trimming left V 0 bases short and J 1 base short, with 6 bases between. This CDR3 region has 14 residues.

This clone appeared a single time. CDR3 residues: CASSYQPGALLLSGNTIYF. The DNA of the CDR3 is TGTGCCAGCAGCTACCAGCCGGGAGCTCTCCTCCTATCTGGAAACACCATATATTTT. J is TRBJ1-3 and V is TRBV5-8, with D unresolved. CDR3 length equals 19 residues. Germline V lookup: CDR1 SGHTS, CDR2 YDEGEE. Trimming stripped 3 bases from V and 1 base from J, with 23 bases between.

In this sample, this clone turned up once. This chain uses TRBV10-2 with TRBJ2-5; D is undetermined. V was pared by 4 bases and J by 5 bases, with 11 bases between. CDR3 length: 13 residues. Germline loops: CDR1 WSHSY, CDR2 SAAADI. This CDR3 reads CASSAAVTETQYF. CDR3 sequence (DNA): TGCGCCAGCAGTGCGGCGGTAACCGAGACCCAGTACTTC.

The rearrangement joins TRBV10-2 to TRBJ2-7; the match to TRBD2 covers 8 bases. The CDR3 totals 15 residues. Germline V lookup: CDR1 WSHSY, CDR2 SAAADI. The V gene end was trimmed by 1 base and the J gene end by 0 bases; junction bases not matched to a gene: 2. CDR3 DNA sequence: TGCGCCAGCAGTGAGTTCCTAGCGGGCTCCTACGAGCAGTACTTC. Protein sequence: CASSEFLAGSYEQYF.

The gene calls are TRBV14 and TRBJ2-1, with D perhaps TRBD2 (6 bases). The CDR3 extends over 13 amino acids. Trimming removed 1 base at V and 8 bases at J, with 9 bases between. CDR1 and CDR2 (germline): SGHDN, FVKESK. This CDR3 is CASSQGDWDEQFF. CDR3 sequence (DNA): TGTGCCAGCAGCCAAGGGGACTGGGATGAGCAGTTCTTC.

A single count supports this clone. The rearrangement uses TRBV11-2 and TRBJ2-7, with 7 positions matching TRBD1. The CDR3 has 14 residues. The junction had 5 bases not matched to a gene; V was cut back by 4 bases and J by 2 bases. CDR1 is SGHAT, CDR2 FQNNGV, per germline. The CDR3 is CASSSSTGPYEQYF. CDR3 coding DNA: TGTGCCAGCAGCTCCTCGACAGGGCCCTACGAGCAGTACTTC.

The count of this clone is one. CDR3 nucleotide sequence: TGTGCCAGCAGCCAAACCTCCGGGGGGCCCTATGGCTACACCTTC. It yields the protein CASSQTSGGPYGYTF. The chain combines TRBV5-4 with TRBJ1-2, with D tentatively TRBD1 (6 bases). The CDR3 spans 15 residues. CDR1 and CDR2 (germline): SGHNT, YYREEE (reference sequence). V lost 4 bases and J lost 4, with 17 bases in between.

The chain carries TRBV19 and TRBJ2-2; D is uncertain. V was pared by 1 base and J by 5 bases, with 8 bases between. The length of the CDR3 is 14 residues. The germline CDR1 and CDR2 sequences are LNHDA and SQIVND (reference sequence). CDR3 amino acids: CASSIGLFTGELFF. The DNA of the CDR3 is TGTGCCAGTAGTATAGGTTTGTTTACCGGGGAGCTGTTTTTT.

This clone came up once. This CDR3 reads CASSSSGTTRTDTQYF. CDR3 DNA sequence: TGTGCCAGCAGCTCTTCCGGGACTACGCGAACAGATACGCAGTATTTT. The chain employs TRBV5-6 and TRBJ2-3; TRBD2 matches at 7 bases. Germline V gene sequence: CDR1 SGHDT, CDR2 YYEEEE. This CDR3 region has 16 residues. V dropped 3 bases and J dropped 3; count of bases not matched to a gene: 10.

The J gene is TRBJ2-1, the V gene TRBV3-1 (or the pseudogene TRBV3-2), with a possible D match to TRBD1 (5 bases). V shed 1 base and J shed 3 bases, with 10 bases lying between them. The germline V gene encodes CDR1 LGHDT and CDR2 YNNKEL (reference sequence). The CDR3 consists of 15 residues. Written as DNA, the CDR3 is TGTGCCAGCAGCCAAGGATGGGGCGACTACAATGAGCAGTTCTTC. Amino acid sequence: CASSQGWGDYNEQFF.

The chain has TRBV4-2 and TRBJ1-2; D uncertain. The V gene lost 0 bases and the J gene lost 10 bases, with 18 bases spanning the gap. The CDR3 consists of 15 residues. Germline V gene lookup returns CDR1 LGHNA and CDR2 YNFKEQ. In DNA form, the CDR3 reads TGTGCCAGCAGCCAAGATTTTTCGGGGTCCGGTAACTACACCTTC. This codes for CASSQDFSGSGNYTF.

In its sample, this clone was seen a few times. The V and J genes are TRBV28 and TRBJ1-6, with D unresolved. The CDR3 length is 15 residues. V dropped 6 bases and J dropped 8 bases, with 17 bases sitting between them. Looked up from germline, CDR1 is MDHEN and CDR2 is SYDVKM. This CDR3 is CASRGSIRYHSPLHF. As DNA, the CDR3 is TGTGCCAGCAGGGGATCGATCCGATACCATTCACCCCTCCACTTT.

The chain carries TRBV28 and TRBJ1-5; D is uncertain. The CDR3 totals 15 residues. Germline CDR1 is MDHEN and CDR2 is SYDVKM. Trimming pared 7 bases from V and 0 bases from J, leaving 13 bases between. For the CDR3, the DNA is TGTGCCAGCACCCCGACTGATTATAGCAATCAGCCCCAGCATTTT. This gives the protein CASTPTDYSNQPQHF.

The gene calls are TRBV5-5 and TRBJ1-2; no reliable D call. Per germline, CDR1 SGHKS and CDR2 YYEKEE (reference sequence). The ends were cut back, 1 base at V and 4 bases at J, with 11 bases in the middle. The CDR3 has 14 amino acids. The CDR3 loop is CASSLYGGSYGYTF. The CDR3 nucleotides are TGTGCCAGCAGCTTGTACGGTGGGAGCTATGGCTACACCTTC.

The chain links TRBV15 to TRBJ1-5; D uncertain. V was pared by 6 bases and J by 0 bases, with 6 bases between. The CDR3 sequence is 13 residues long. Germline V gene lookup returns CDR1 LNHNV and CDR2 YYDKDF (reference sequence). The CDR3 sequence is CATRRNSNQPQHF. DNA of the CDR3: TGTGCCACCAGGCGCAATAGCAATCAGCCCCAGCATTTT.

The chain couples TRBV5-1 to TRBJ2-1, with D unresolved. CDR1 and CDR2 from the germline V gene are SGHRS and YFSETQ. The V end lost 2 bases, the J end lost 2 bases, and 14 bases lay between the germline ends. There are 16 residues in the CDR3. CDR3 sequence (DNA): TGCGCCAGCAGCTTTTCCCCCAATGGGGCCTACAATGAGCAGTTCTTC. This codes for CASSFSPNGAYNEQFF.

The chain is built from TRBV5-1 and TRBJ1-4; D unclear. The germline V gene has CDR1 SGHRS and CDR2 YFSETQ. CDR3 length equals 14 residues. V lost 4 bases and J lost 8, with 15 bases in between. CDR3 in DNA: TGCGCCAGCAGCCCTACAGCCCTAGGGGAAAAACTGTTTTTT. This gives the protein CASSPTALGEKLFF.

The chain has TRBV19 and TRBJ1-4, with D perhaps TRBD1 (6 bases). Germline V lookup: CDR1 LNHDA, CDR2 SQIVND (reference sequence). This CDR3 has 14 amino acids. The V and J ends lost 7 bases and 7 bases respectively, with 16 bases between them. CDR3 coding DNA: TGTGCCAGTATCCATCGGGGGGCGAGTGAAAAACTGTTTTTT. The encoded protein is CASIHRGASEKLFF.

The chain employs TRBV5-4 and TRBJ1-2, with D possibly being TRBD1 (6 bases). Per germline, CDR1 SGHNT and CDR2 YYREEE (reference sequence). Trimming took 3 bases from V and 2 from J, leaving 14 bases between them. The CDR3 is 15 residues long. CDR3 residues: CASSSGQFLNYGYTF. CDR3 bases: TGTGCCAGCAGCTCCGGACAGTTCTTGAACTATGGCTACACCTTC.